These T cell receptor beta chains were read from a single sample in a study of blood T cell repertoires in COVID-19. Profiling relied on immunoSEQ multiplex PCR, and the TCRdb table lists in-frame clones only, not all of them. The sample shows a few hundred thousand clones, around nine tenths of them seen only once. Sequenced material: PBMCs or T cells enriched from blood (not recorded which). The receptors were gathered from a woman aged 45-65 years with acute COVID-19. The CDR3 runs from the conserved cysteine through the conserved F or W. D genes are given only for firm matches. For some rows the clone size is stated as once, few or many, or as a class when expanded; others skip it.

v_call: TRBV14; clone_size: hyperexpanded; j_call: TRBJ2-1; d_call: TRBD2; cdr3_nt: TGTGCCAGCAGCCAAGACAGGGAGGGTGAGCAGTTCTTC; cdr3_aa: CASSQDREGEQFF
v_call: TRBV4-1; clone_size: few; j_call: TRBJ2-1; d_call: TRBD1; cdr3_nt: TGCGCCAGCAGCCAAGGGACAGGGGGCTGGGGCCCCTACAATGAGCAGTTCTTC; cdr3_aa: CASSQGTGGWGPYNEQFF
v_call: TRBV5-4; clone_size: once; j_call: TRBJ2-5; d_call: .; cdr3_nt: TGTGCCAGCAGCTTGGACGGGGAGACCCAGTACTTC; cdr3_aa: CASSLDGETQYF
v_call: TRBV28; clone_size: .; j_call: TRBJ1-4; d_call: .; cdr3_nt: TGTGCCAGCAGTTTAGGAGGGGAGTTAGGTGAAAAACTGTTTTTT; cdr3_aa: CASSLGGELGEKLFF
v_call: TRBV30; clone_size: .; j_call: TRBJ2-3; d_call: TRBD1; cdr3_nt: TGTGCCTGGACCGGGACAGCCCCATCCGGCACAGATACGCAGTATTTT; cdr3_aa: CAWTGTAPSGTDTQYF
v_call: TRBV7-2; clone_size: .; j_call: TRBJ2-7; d_call: TRBD1; cdr3_nt: TGTGCCAGCAGCGGGAGGACAGGGGGCGTCTACGAGCAGTACTTC; cdr3_aa: CASSGRTGGVYEQYF
v_call: TRBV7-9; clone_size: once; j_call: TRBJ2-3; d_call: TRBD1; cdr3_nt: TGTGCCAGCAGCTCCGGACAGGCGCGGGGCACAGATACGCAGTATTTT; cdr3_aa: CASSSGQARGTDTQYF
v_call: TRBV24-1; clone_size: .; j_call: TRBJ2-7; d_call: TRBD1; cdr3_nt: TGTGCCACCAGTGACCAAGTAGACAGGGAATATCATTTCTCCTACGAGCAGTACTTC; cdr3_aa: CATSDQVDREYHFSYEQYF
v_call: TRBV2; clone_size: once; j_call: TRBJ2-7; d_call: TRBD1; cdr3_nt: TGTGCCAGCAGCCATCGACAGGGGAACTACGAGCAGTACTTC; cdr3_aa: CASSHRQGNYEQYF
v_call: TRBV5-1; clone_size: .; j_call: TRBJ1-6; d_call: TRBD1; cdr3_nt: TGCGCCAGCAGCTTGGAAGGGGGCGCAAGATCACCCCTCCACTTT; cdr3_aa: CASSLEGGARSPLHF
v_call: TRBV28; clone_size: .; j_call: TRBJ1-6; d_call: .; cdr3_nt: TGTGCCAGCAGTTTGACCAGGCAGGCCTCCTATAATTCACCCCTCCACTTT; cdr3_aa: CASSLTRQASYNSPLHF
v_call: TRBV27; clone_size: few; j_call: TRBJ2-5; d_call: .; cdr3_nt: TGTGCCAGCAGTGCGCACAGGAATCCCAGGGAGACCCAGTACTTC; cdr3_aa: CASSAHRNPRETQYF
v_call: TRBV7-3; clone_size: .; j_call: TRBJ2-2; d_call: .; cdr3_nt: TGTGCCAGCAGCTTTGGGGAGTACCCGTGGACCGGGGAGCTGTTTTTT; cdr3_aa: CASSFGEYPWTGELFF
v_call: TRBV7-9; clone_size: once; j_call: TRBJ2-2; d_call: .; cdr3_nt: TGTGCCACGAGGACAGTCGGTCCCGGGGAGCTGTTTTTT; cdr3_aa: CATRTVGPGELFF
v_call: TRBV24-1; clone_size: once; j_call: TRBJ2-5; d_call: .; cdr3_nt: TGTGCCACCAGTATGGGCCAGGGCAAAGAGACCCAGTACTTC; cdr3_aa: CATSMGQGKETQYF
v_call: TRBV27; clone_size: .; j_call: TRBJ2-7; d_call: TRBD2; cdr3_nt: TGTGCCAGCAGTAAGTATACTAGCGGGAGCCACGAGCAGTACTTC; cdr3_aa: CASSKYTSGSHEQYF
v_call: TRBV7-2; clone_size: .; j_call: TRBJ2-7; d_call: TRBD2; cdr3_nt: TGTGCCAGCAGATCCCCGGGAGCGGGAGGGACGTACGAGCAGTACTTC; cdr3_aa: CASRSPGAGGTYEQYF
v_call: TRBV13; clone_size: .; j_call: TRBJ1-1; d_call: .; cdr3_nt: TGTGCCAGCACCCAACCCAGGGTAAGGGTTGAAGCTTTCTTT; cdr3_aa: CASTQPRVRVEAFF
v_call: TRBV5-4; clone_size: .; j_call: TRBJ1-6; d_call: .; cdr3_nt: TGTGCCAGCAGCTTGGGCCAGGGGAACTCACCCCTCCACTTT; cdr3_aa: CASSLGQGNSPLHF
v_call: TRBV7-2; clone_size: .; j_call: TRBJ2-2; d_call: TRBD2; cdr3_nt: TGTGCCAGCAGCCAGGATCCTAGCGGGAGCGGAACCGGGGAGCTGTTTTTT; cdr3_aa: CASSQDPSGSGTGELFF
v_call: TRBV2; clone_size: .; j_call: TRBJ1-4; d_call: .; cdr3_nt: TGTGCCAGAAGAGCCCGCCCCGGGGGATCCCGGGAAAAACTGTTTTTT; cdr3_aa: CARRARPGGSREKLFF
v_call: TRBV19; clone_size: .; j_call: TRBJ2-1; d_call: TRBD1; cdr3_nt: TGTGCCAGTAGTATTCTCGGGCAGGGGGCCACCTCAGGCAATGAGCAGTTCTTC; cdr3_aa: CASSILGQGATSGNEQFF
v_call: TRBV5-4; clone_size: .; j_call: TRBJ2-7; d_call: TRBD2; cdr3_nt: TGTGCCAGCAGCTGGGGTAGCGGGAGTCACGAGCAGTACTTC; cdr3_aa: CASSWGSGSHEQYF
v_call: TRBV6-1; clone_size: .; j_call: TRBJ2-5; d_call: TRBD2; cdr3_nt: TGTGCCAGCAGTGAAGCGGAACGACTAGCGGGAGTAGAGACCCAGTACTTC; cdr3_aa: CASSEAERLAGVETQYF
v_call: TRBV2; clone_size: .; j_call: TRBJ2-3; d_call: .; cdr3_nt: TGTGCCAGCAGTCTACAGGCCGAGGGCACAGATACGCAGTATTTT; cdr3_aa: CASSLQAEGTDTQYF
v_call: TRBV5-1; clone_size: .; j_call: TRBJ2-7; d_call: .; cdr3_nt: TGCGCCAGCAGCTTGGCCACAGATTACGAGCAGTACTTC; cdr3_aa: CASSLATDYEQYF
v_call: TRBV15; clone_size: .; j_call: TRBJ1-1; d_call: .; cdr3_nt: TGTGCCACCAGCAGCCGTATGAACACTGAAGCTTTCTTT; cdr3_aa: CATSSRMNTEAFF
v_call: TRBV19; clone_size: .; j_call: TRBJ1-3; d_call: .; cdr3_nt: TGTGCCAGGGCGGGACCAAACACCATATATTTT; cdr3_aa: CARAGPNTIYF
v_call: TRBV24-1; clone_size: .; j_call: TRBJ2-1; d_call: TRBD2; cdr3_nt: TGTGCCACCAGTGATTCCGGACTAGCGGGAGGGCCTTACAATGAGCAGTTCTTC; cdr3_aa: CATSDSGLAGGPYNEQFF
v_call: TRBV28; clone_size: .; j_call: TRBJ1-4; d_call: .; cdr3_nt: TGTGCCAGCAACCGCAGATCTCCAACTAATGAAAAACTGTTTTTT; cdr3_aa: CASNRRSPTNEKLFF
v_call: TRBV18; clone_size: .; j_call: TRBJ2-7; d_call: .; cdr3_nt: TGTGCCAGCTCACCCCGGGTCAGCCGTTTGTACGAGCAGTACTTC; cdr3_aa: CASSPRVSRLYEQYF
v_call: TRBV7-3; clone_size: few; j_call: TRBJ2-2; d_call: .; cdr3_nt: TGTGCCAGCAGCCCTCGGACTCTCGAGAACACCGGGGAGCTGTTTTTT; cdr3_aa: CASSPRTLENTGELFF
v_call: TRBV7-7; clone_size: .; j_call: TRBJ2-3; d_call: .; cdr3_nt: TGTGCTAGCAGCTTAGGAGTTGGGGGCCCTACAGATACGCAGTATTTT; cdr3_aa: CASSLGVGGPTDTQYF
v_call: TRBV5-1; clone_size: .; j_call: TRBJ1-1; d_call: TRBD1; cdr3_nt: TGCGCCAGCAGCTTGGCCGTGACAGGGGGCACTGAAGCTTTCTTT; cdr3_aa: CASSLAVTGGTEAFF
v_call: TRBV24-1; clone_size: .; j_call: TRBJ2-3; d_call: .; cdr3_nt: TGTGCCACCAGTGGCGGTAGCACAGATACGCAGTATTTT; cdr3_aa: CATSGGSTDTQYF
v_call: TRBV4-1; clone_size: .; j_call: TRBJ2-4; d_call: TRBD2; cdr3_nt: TGCGCCAGCAGCCAAGAGGGGCGGGAGGGCCCGAACATTCAGTACTTC; cdr3_aa: CASSQEGREGPNIQYF
v_call: TRBV6-4; clone_size: .; j_call: TRBJ2-3; d_call: TRBD2; cdr3_nt: TGTGCCAGCAGCCGGACTAGCGGTAGCACAGATACGCAGTATTTT; cdr3_aa: CASSRTSGSTDTQYF
v_call: TRBV6-2/TRBV6-3; clone_size: .; j_call: TRBJ2-7; d_call: .; cdr3_nt: TGTGCCAGCAGTTCAACCCCGACACTCTACGAGCAGTACTTC; cdr3_aa: CASSSTPTLYEQYF
v_call: TRBV13; clone_size: .; j_call: TRBJ2-7; d_call: TRBD2; cdr3_nt: TGTGCCAGCAGCTCGGGACTAGCGTATTCCTACGAGCAGTACTTC; cdr3_aa: CASSSGLAYSYEQYF
v_call: TRBV11-3; clone_size: .; j_call: TRBJ2-5; d_call: TRBD1; cdr3_nt: TGTGCCAGCAGCTTAGGACAGGGGAGAGAGACCCAGTACTTC; cdr3_aa: CASSLGQGRETQYF
v_call: TRBV12-3/TRBV12-4; clone_size: once; j_call: TRBJ2-5; d_call: .; cdr3_nt: TGTGCCAGCAGTTTCGGGGGAGAGACCCAGTACTTC; cdr3_aa: CASSFGGETQYF
v_call: TRBV2; clone_size: .; j_call: TRBJ2-5; d_call: TRBD2; cdr3_nt: TGTGCCAGCGCCCGGACTAGATCGGAGACCCAGTACTTC; cdr3_aa: CASARTRSETQYF
v_call: TRBV28; clone_size: .; j_call: TRBJ2-3; d_call: .; cdr3_nt: TGTGCCAGCAGTTCCATAGCGGCTAGCACAGATACGCAGTATTTT; cdr3_aa: CASSSIAASTDTQYF
v_call: TRBV14; clone_size: .; j_call: TRBJ2-1; d_call: .; cdr3_nt: TGTGCCAGCAGCCAAGTAGCACCTTACAATGAGCAGTTCTTC; cdr3_aa: CASSQVAPYNEQFF
v_call: TRBV28; clone_size: .; j_call: TRBJ1-4; d_call: .; cdr3_nt: TGTGCCAGCAGGCGCCATGGGGGGGCAGATGAAAAACTGTTTTTT; cdr3_aa: CASRRHGGADEKLFF
v_call: TRBV9; clone_size: .; j_call: TRBJ1-6; d_call: .; cdr3_nt: TGTGCCAGCAGCGTTGGAGTTAATTCACCCCTCCACTTT; cdr3_aa: CASSVGVNSPLHF
v_call: TRBV7-2; clone_size: .; j_call: TRBJ1-5; d_call: .; cdr3_nt: TGTGCCAGCAGCCAAACGGGGCAGCCCCAGCATTTT; cdr3_aa: CASSQTGQPQHF
v_call: TRBV12-5; clone_size: .; j_call: TRBJ2-1; d_call: TRBD2; cdr3_nt: TGTGCTAGTGGACTGGGACTAGCGGGAGGAAGATCCTACAATGAGCAGTTCTTC; cdr3_aa: CASGLGLAGGRSYNEQFF
v_call: TRBV6-2/TRBV6-3; clone_size: .; j_call: TRBJ1-1; d_call: TRBD1; cdr3_nt: TGTGCCAGCAGTGACTGGGGACAGGCCACTGAAGCTTTCTTT; cdr3_aa: CASSDWGQATEAFF
v_call: TRBV28; clone_size: .; j_call: TRBJ1-2; d_call: .; cdr3_nt: TGTGCCAGCAGTCTACAGGGCTCTTATGGCTACACCTTC; cdr3_aa: CASSLQGSYGYTF
v_call: TRBV5-6; clone_size: few; j_call: TRBJ1-5; d_call: .; cdr3_nt: TGTGCCAGCAGCCCGGGGGAGGATCAGCCCCAGCATTTT; cdr3_aa: CASSPGEDQPQHF
v_call: TRBV28; clone_size: .; j_call: TRBJ1-2; d_call: .; cdr3_nt: TGTGCCAGCAGATATTATGCTAACTATGGCTACACCTTC; cdr3_aa: CASRYYANYGYTF
v_call: TRBV20-1; clone_size: .; j_call: TRBJ1-1; d_call: .; cdr3_nt: TGCAGTGCCCCGGACAGAGTTGAAGCTTTCTTT; cdr3_aa: CSAPDRVEAFF
v_call: TRBV12-5; clone_size: .; j_call: TRBJ2-7; d_call: TRBD1; cdr3_nt: TGTGCTAGTGGGACCGGGACAGGGCTTTCCGAGCAGTACTTC; cdr3_aa: CASGTGTGLSEQYF